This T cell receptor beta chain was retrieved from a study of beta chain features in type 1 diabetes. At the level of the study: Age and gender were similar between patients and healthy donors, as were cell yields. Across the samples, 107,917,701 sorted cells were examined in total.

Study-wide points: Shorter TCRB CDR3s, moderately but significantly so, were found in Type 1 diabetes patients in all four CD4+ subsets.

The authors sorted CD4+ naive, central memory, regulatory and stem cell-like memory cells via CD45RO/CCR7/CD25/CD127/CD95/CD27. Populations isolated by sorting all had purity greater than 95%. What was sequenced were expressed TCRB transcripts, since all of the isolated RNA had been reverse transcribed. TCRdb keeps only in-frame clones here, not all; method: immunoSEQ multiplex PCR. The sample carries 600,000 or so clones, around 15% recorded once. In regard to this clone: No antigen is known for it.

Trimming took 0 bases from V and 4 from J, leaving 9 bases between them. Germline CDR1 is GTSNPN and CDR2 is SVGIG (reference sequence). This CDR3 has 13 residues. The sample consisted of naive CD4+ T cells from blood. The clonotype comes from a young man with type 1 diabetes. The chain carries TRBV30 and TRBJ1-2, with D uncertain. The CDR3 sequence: CAWSVPPSYGYTF. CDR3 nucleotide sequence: TGTGCCTGGAGTGTACCCCCCAGCTATGGCTACACCTTC.